This paragraph reports one TCR beta chain. This specimen belongs to a study of T-cell reconstitution after alpha-beta-depleted transplantation in children. The library targeted TCRbeta and was prepared with unique molecular identifiers. One entry per CDR3 protein, called by TCRdb with MiXCR from the PCR reads. The sample has a few hundred thousand distinct CDR3 sequences; 10% to 15% are singletons. V was pared by 1 base and J by 7 bases, with 19 bases between. There are 16 residues in the CDR3. Germline loops: CDR1 SGHVS, CDR2 FQNEAQ. V and J are TRBV7-8 and TRBJ2-5, with a possible D match to TRBD2 (6 bases). The clonotype was recovered from a human donor who donated a stem cell graft to a child with Fanconi anemia. The sample here was PBMCs, taken from the stem cell graft. CDR3 nucleotides: TGTGCCAGCAGCTTAGAGGTGGGACTCGCCCAGGGGACCCAGTACTTC. Protein product: CASSLEVGLAQGTQYF.